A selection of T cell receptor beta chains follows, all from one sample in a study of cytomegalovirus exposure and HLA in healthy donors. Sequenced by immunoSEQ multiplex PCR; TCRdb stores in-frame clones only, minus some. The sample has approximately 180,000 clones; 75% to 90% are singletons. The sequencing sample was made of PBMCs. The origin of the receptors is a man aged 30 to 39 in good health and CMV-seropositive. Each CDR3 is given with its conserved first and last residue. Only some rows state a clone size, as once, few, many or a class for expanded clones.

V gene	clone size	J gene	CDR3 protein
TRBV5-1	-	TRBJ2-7	CASSLGAGGATYEQYF
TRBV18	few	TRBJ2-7	CASSTGGGRTYEQYF
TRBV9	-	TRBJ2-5	CASSVMGLAGETQYF
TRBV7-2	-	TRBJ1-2	CASSSDRGRGYTF
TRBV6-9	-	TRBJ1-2	CASSMYGTGAPGGYTF
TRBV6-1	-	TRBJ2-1	CASSSSGRHNEQFF
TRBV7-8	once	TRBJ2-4	CASSLDLRGASGQNIQYF
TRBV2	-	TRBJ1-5	CASRASPGDQPQHF
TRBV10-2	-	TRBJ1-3	CATLDRERNTIYF
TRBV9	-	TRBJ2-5	CASSVAINLQETQYF
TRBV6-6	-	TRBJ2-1	CASSYQISYNEQFF
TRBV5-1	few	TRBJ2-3	CASSLGLAGVVEDTQYF